The 18 T cell receptor beta chains below were found in one sample sequenced in a study of cytomegalovirus exposure and HLA in healthy donors. Primers included in the PCR were 60 Vbeta and 13 Jbeta primers. Assay: immunoSEQ multiplex PCR; the TCRdb copy retains only in-frame clones and omits some. This sample carries 150,000 to 250,000 clones, 79% of them seen once, and the ten largest clones take roughly 4.5%. The sequenced material came from PBMCs. The origin of the receptors is a woman aged 25 to 39 in good health and CMV-seropositive.

This chain links TRBV4-1 with TRBJ2-5; 7 bases map to TRBD2. The length of the CDR3 is 16 residues. V shed 2 bases and J 3 bases; nucleotides not matched to a gene: 9. Germline lookup yields CDR1 MGHRA and CDR2 YSYEKL. CDR3 in amino acids: CASSQSNSGAEETQYF. The CDR3 DNA reads TGCGCCAGCAGCCAAAGTAACAGCGGGGCCGAAGAGACCCAGTACTTC.

The genes are TRBV6-1 and TRBJ2-7; TRBD2 aligns across 10 bases. CDR1 is MNHNS and CDR2 is SASEGT in the germline V gene. The V and J ends lost 6 bases and 3 bases, in that order; junction bases with no gene match: 8. The CDR3 is 15 amino acids. CDR3 sequence reads: CASSQQPSGSYEQYF. CDR3 DNA: TGTGCCAGCAGCCAACAACCTAGCGGGAGCTACGAGCAGTACTTC.

The chain carries TRBV5-1 and TRBJ2-7; 10 nucleotides match TRBD1. The CDR3 loop spans 14 amino acids. The trim removed 4 bases at V and 5 bases at J, leaving 6 bases unmatched. CDR1 and CDR2 (germline): SGHRS, YFSETQ. CDR3 nucleotide sequence: TGCGCCAGCAGCACGGGACAGGGGAGCAACGAGCAGTACTTC. Amino acids: CASSTGQGSNEQYF.

This clone was counted between two and nine times. The rearrangement uses TRBV4-3 and TRBJ2-7, with D possibly being TRBD2 (5 bases). CDR1 is LGHNA, CDR2 YSLEER, per germline. The V and J ends lost 0 bases and 4 bases respectively, with 10 bases between them. The length of the CDR3 is 14 residues. The CDR3 bases are TGCGCCAGCAGCCAAGACCCGGGGAATTACGAGCAGTACTTC. It codes for CASSQDPGNYEQYF.

The table lists this clone with a few counts. The V gene is TRBV4-3, the J gene TRBJ1-1; D possibly corresponds to TRBD1 (6 bases). The ends were cut back, 2 bases at V and 1 base at J, with 11 bases in the middle. The CDR3 spans 15 residues. Germline-derived CDR1 and CDR2 are LGHNA and YSLEER. CDR3 sequence: CASSQRQDRNTEAFF. Here the CDR3 DNA reads TGCGCCAGCAGCCAACGACAGGATAGGAACACTGAAGCTTTCTTT.

As DNA, the CDR3 is TGTGCCAGCAGCTTAGGGGCTAGCGGCTACAATGAGCAGTTCTTC. The encoded protein is CASSLGASGYNEQFF. The chain recombines TRBV7-8 with TRBJ2-1; TRBD2 agrees at 7 bases. The ends lost 1 base at V and 3 bases at J; junction bases unmatched: 3. This CDR3 contains 15 residues. The V gene's germline CDR1 is SGHVS and CDR2 FQNEAQ.

This chain joins TRBV10-3 and TRBJ1-2, with D unresolved. This CDR3 comprises 15 residues. V lost 0 bases and J lost 4, with 12 bases in between. Germline CDR1 and CDR2: ENHRY and SYGVKD. The CDR3 is CAISESKAGSYGYTF. In DNA form, the CDR3 reads TGTGCCATCAGTGAGTCGAAGGCAGGTTCCTATGGCTACACCTTC.

The chain joins TRBV7-2 to TRBJ2-1, with a possible D match to TRBD2 (5 bases). The germline V gene encodes CDR1 SGHTA and CDR2 FQGNSA. There are 15 residues in the CDR3. The ends were cut back, 2 bases at V and 5 bases at J, with 13 bases in the middle. This CDR3 reads CASSLSLARDNEQFF. The CDR3 bases are TGTGCCAGCAGCTTAAGTTTAGCGAGAGACAATGAGCAGTTCTTC.

The chain recombines TRBV5-1 with TRBJ1-2, with D perhaps TRBD1 (6 bases). There are 14 residues in the CDR3. V lost 1 base to trimming and J lost 4 bases, with 11 bases between them. CDR1 and CDR2 from the germline V gene are SGHRS and YFSETQ. The CDR3 protein is CASSLSRGAYGYTF. The CDR3 DNA is TGCGCCAGCAGCTTGAGCAGGGGAGCCTATGGCTACACCTTC.

This sequence joins TRBV10-2 and TRBJ1-2, with 7 bases aligning to TRBD1. CDR3 size: 15 residues. V was clipped by 7 bases and J by 6 bases; unmatched bases: 14. In germline, CDR1 is WSHSY, CDR2 SAAADI. The chain's CDR3 is CASTWGTEKANGYTF. The CDR3 DNA sequence: TGCGCCAGCACGTGGGGGACAGAAAAAGCGAATGGCTACACCTTC.

J is TRBJ2-5 and V is TRBV2, with D perhaps TRBD1 (6 bases). This CDR3 region has 12 residues. Between the trimmed V and J ends, which lost 7 bases and 3 bases, there was a span of 9 bases. Germline CDR1 is SNHLY and CDR2 is FYNNEI. In DNA, the CDR3 is TGTGCCAGCACAGGGGTTGAAGAGACCCAGTACTTC. As protein: CASTGVEETQYF.

This clone was recorded a few times. The rearrangement links TRBV5-4 to TRBJ2-3; 7 bases are a match to TRBD2. This CDR3 has 16 residues. V trimming: 5 bases; J trimming: 7 bases; junction bases outside the gene matches: 16. Germline assignment: CDR1 SGHNT and CDR2 YYREEE (reference sequence). The CDR3 coding sequence is TGTGCCAGCAGTCGGGGACTACCCAATTTAAGACATACGCAGTATTTT. Its protein product is CASSRGLPNLRHTQYF. Supplemented by reference TRBV5-4 and TRBJ2-3, the full variable domain reads ETGVTQSPTHLIKTRGQQVTLRCSSQSGHNTVSWYQQALGQGPQFIFQYYREEENGRGNFPPRFSGLQFPNYSSELNVNALELDDSALYLCASSRGLPNLRHTQYFGPGTRLTVL.

There are a few counts of this clone. The chain has TRBV19 and TRBJ1-5; TRBD1 aligns across 8 bases. Germline loops: CDR1 LNHDA, CDR2 SQIVND (reference sequence). The CDR3 length is 15 residues. J was trimmed by 5 bases and V by 2 bases; bases with no gene match: 5. CDR3 coding DNA: TGTGCCAGTAGTATACCAGGGGGCTTGTATCAGCCCCAGCATTTT. Translating it yields CASSIPGGLYQPQHF.

The CDR3 region is CASTSPWTGSSGANVLTF. CDR3 DNA: TGTGCCAGCACTTCCCCGTGGACAGGGTCTTCTGGGGCCAACGTCCTGACTTTC. The V call is TRBV7-9, the J call TRBJ2-6; TRBD1 matches 8 bases. Losses at the gene ends were 7 bases for V and 1 base for J; bases not matched to a gene: 12. CDR3 size: 18 residues. Germline V gene lookup returns CDR1 SEHNR and CDR2 FQNEAQ (reference sequence).

The chain has TRBV7-9 and TRBJ1-1, with D possibly being TRBD1 (5 bases). The germline V and J ends were trimmed by 5 bases and 2 bases, with 12 bases remaining between them. Germline lookup yields CDR1 SEHNR and CDR2 FQNEAQ (reference sequence). The CDR3 is 14 amino acids. This CDR3 reads CASSPTGFNTEAFF. CDR3 bases: TGTGCCAGCAGCCCAACAGGATTTAACACTGAAGCTTTCTTT.

J is TRBJ1-6 and V is TRBV7-6, with D possibly matching TRBD1 (5 bases). In germline, CDR1 is SGHVS, CDR2 FNYEAQ. The CDR3 runs to 14 residues. The germline V and J ends were trimmed by 6 bases and 6 bases, with 12 bases remaining between them. As DNA, the CDR3 is TGTGCCAGCAGTACGGGGGGGGGTAATTCACCCCTCCACTTT. Translation: CASSTGGGNSPLHF.

CDR3 region: CASSERVGVGNTIYF. The CDR3 nucleotides are TGTGCCAGCAGTGAGCGAGTAGGGGTTGGAAACACCATATATTTT. The V gene is TRBV4-2, the J gene TRBJ1-3, with D possibly TRBD1 on 5 matching bases. The V end was cut by 6 bases, the J end by 3 bases, with 15 bases between. The CDR3 runs to 15 residues. CDR1 and CDR2 from the germline V gene are LGHNA and YNFKEQ.

Points on this clone: The sample holds other DNA sequences that translate to the same CDR3. CDR3 DNA: TGCGCCAGCAGCCAAGATCGTAGGGGCACCTACAATGAGCAGTTCTTC. As protein: CASSQDRRGTYNEQFF. This chain links TRBV4-1 with TRBJ2-1; the D gene is possibly TRBD1 (5 bases). Deletions cut 0 bases from V and 2 bases from J, with 11 bases between. Germline V gives CDR1 MGHRA, CDR2 YSYEKL. CDR3 size: 16 residues.